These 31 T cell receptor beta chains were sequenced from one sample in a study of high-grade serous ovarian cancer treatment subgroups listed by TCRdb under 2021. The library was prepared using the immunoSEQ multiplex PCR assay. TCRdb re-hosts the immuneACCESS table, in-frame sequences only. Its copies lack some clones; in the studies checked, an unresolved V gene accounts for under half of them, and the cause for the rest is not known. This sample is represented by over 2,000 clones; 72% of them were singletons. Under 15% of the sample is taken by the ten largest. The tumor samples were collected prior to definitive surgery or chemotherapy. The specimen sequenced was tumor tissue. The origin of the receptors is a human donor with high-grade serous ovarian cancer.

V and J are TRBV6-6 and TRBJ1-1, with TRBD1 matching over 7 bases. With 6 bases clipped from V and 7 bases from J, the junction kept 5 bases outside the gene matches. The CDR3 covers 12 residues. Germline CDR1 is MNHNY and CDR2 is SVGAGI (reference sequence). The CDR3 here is CASRQQGNEAFF. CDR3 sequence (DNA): TGTGCCAGCAGGCAACAGGGGAATGAAGCTTTCTTT.

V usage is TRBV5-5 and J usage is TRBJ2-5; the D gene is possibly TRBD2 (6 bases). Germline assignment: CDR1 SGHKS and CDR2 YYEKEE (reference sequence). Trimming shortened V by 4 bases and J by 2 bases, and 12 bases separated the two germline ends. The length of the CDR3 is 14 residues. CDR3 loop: CASSGGYPQETQYF. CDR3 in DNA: TGTGCCAGCAGCGGGGGGTACCCACAAGAGACCCAGTACTTC.

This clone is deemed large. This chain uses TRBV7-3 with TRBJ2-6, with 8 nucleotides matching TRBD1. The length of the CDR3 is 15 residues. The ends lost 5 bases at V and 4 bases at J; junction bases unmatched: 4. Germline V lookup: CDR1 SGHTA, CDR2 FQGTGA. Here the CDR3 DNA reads TGTGCCAGCAGCCCAGGGGGCGCCGGGGCCAACGTCCTGACTTTC. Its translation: CASSPGGAGANVLTF. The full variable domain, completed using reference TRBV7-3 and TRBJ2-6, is GAGVSQTPSNKVTEKGKYVELRCDPISGHTALYWYRQSLGQGPEFLIYFQGTGAADDSGLPNDRFFAVRPEGSVSTLKIQRTERGDSAVYLCASSPGGAGANVLTFGAGSRLTVL.

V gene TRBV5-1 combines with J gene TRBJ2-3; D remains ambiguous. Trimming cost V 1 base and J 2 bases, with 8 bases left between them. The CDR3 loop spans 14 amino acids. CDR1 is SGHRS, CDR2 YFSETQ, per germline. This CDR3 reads CASSLSQITDTQYF. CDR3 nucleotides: TGCGCCAGCAGCTTGAGTCAGATCACAGATACGCAGTATTTT.

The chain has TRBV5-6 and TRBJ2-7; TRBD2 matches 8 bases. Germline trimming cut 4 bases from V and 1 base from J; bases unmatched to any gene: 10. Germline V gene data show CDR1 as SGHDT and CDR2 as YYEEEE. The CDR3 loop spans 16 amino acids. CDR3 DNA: TGTGCCAGCAGCCAGGAAGCGGGAGTCCCTTCCTACGAGCAGTACTTC. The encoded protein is CASSQEAGVPSYEQYF.

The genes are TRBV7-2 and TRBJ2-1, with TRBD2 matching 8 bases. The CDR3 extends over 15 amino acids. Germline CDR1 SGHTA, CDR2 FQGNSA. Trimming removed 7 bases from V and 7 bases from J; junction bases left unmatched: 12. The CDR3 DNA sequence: TGTGCCAGCACAAGCGGCAGCGGGAGCATAAATGAGCAGTTCTTC. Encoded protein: CASTSGSGSINEQFF. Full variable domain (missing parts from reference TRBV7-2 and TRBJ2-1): GAGVSQSPSNKVTEKGKDVELRCDPISGHTALYWYRQSLGQGLEFLIYFQGNSAPDKSGLPSDRFSAERTGGSVSTLTIQRTQQEDSAVYLCASTSGSGSINEQFFGPGTRLTVL.

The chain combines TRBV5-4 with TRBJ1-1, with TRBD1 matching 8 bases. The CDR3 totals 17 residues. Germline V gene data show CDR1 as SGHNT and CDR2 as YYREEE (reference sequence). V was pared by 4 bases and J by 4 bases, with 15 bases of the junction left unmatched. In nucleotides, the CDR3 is TGTGCCAGCAGCCCCCCACCGACAGGGGCCTTGGGCACTGAAGCTTTCTTT. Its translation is CASSPPPTGALGTEAFF.

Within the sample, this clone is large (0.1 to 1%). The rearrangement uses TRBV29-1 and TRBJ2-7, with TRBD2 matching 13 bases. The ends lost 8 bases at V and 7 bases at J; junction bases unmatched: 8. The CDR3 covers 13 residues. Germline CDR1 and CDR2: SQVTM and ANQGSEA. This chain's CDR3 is CSIGLAGAQEQYF. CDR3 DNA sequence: TGCAGCATCGGACTAGCGGGAGCCCAGGAGCAGTACTTC.

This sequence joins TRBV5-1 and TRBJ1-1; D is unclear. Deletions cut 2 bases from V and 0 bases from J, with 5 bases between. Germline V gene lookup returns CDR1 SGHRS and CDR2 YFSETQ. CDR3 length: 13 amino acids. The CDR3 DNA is TGCGCCAGCAGCTTTCTCCTGAACACTGAAGCTTTCTTT. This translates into CASSFLLNTEAFF.

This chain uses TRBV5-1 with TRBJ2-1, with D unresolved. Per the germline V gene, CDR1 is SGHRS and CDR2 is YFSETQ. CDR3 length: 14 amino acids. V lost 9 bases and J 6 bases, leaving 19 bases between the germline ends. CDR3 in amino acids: CATSSDGFGNEQFF. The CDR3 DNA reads TGCGCCACCTCATCGGATGGGTTCGGCAATGAGCAGTTCTTC.

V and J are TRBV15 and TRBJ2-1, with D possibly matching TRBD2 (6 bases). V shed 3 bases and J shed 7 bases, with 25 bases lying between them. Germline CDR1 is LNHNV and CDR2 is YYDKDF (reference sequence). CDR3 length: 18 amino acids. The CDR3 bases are TGTGCCACCAGCAGCACCAAACCCGGGACTTCAAAGCTAAATGAGCAGTTCTTC. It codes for CATSSTKPGTSKLNEQFF.

The CDR3 spells CASSPTARGWQFF. Written as DNA, the CDR3 is TGTGCCAGCAGCCCTACCGCAAGGGGGTGGCAGTTCTTC. The chain employs TRBV11-2 and TRBJ2-1; D is perhaps TRBD1 (6 bases). The germline V gene encodes CDR1 SGHAT and CDR2 FQNNGV. Deletions cut 5 bases from V and 12 bases from J, with 17 bases between. The CDR3 consists of 13 residues.

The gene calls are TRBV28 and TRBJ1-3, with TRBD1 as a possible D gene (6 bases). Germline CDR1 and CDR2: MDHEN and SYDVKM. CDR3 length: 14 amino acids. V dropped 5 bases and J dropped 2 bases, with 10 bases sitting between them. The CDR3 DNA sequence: TGTGCCAGCAGTCAGGGGTTCGCTGGAAACACCATATATTTT. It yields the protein CASSQGFAGNTIYF.

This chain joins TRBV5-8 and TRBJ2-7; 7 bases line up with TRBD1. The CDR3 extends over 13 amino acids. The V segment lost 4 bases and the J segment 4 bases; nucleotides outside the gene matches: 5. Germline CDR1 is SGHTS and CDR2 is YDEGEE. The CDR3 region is CASSRPRGYEQYF. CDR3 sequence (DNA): TGTGCCAGCAGCCGTCCCAGGGGGTACGAGCAGTACTTC. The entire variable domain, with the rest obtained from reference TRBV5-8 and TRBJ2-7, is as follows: EAGVTQSPTHLIKTRGQQATLRCSPISGHTSVYWYQQALGLGLQFLLWYDEGEERNRGNFPPRFSGRQFPNYSSELNVNALELEDSALYLCASSRPRGYEQYFGPGTRLTVT.

The CDR3 protein is CASSKGTQPQHF. CDR3 sequence (DNA): TGTGCCAGCAGCAAGGGTACTCAGCCCCAGCATTTT. The chain carries TRBV6-1 and TRBJ1-5, with no clear D. The CDR3 is made up of 12 amino acids. Trimming removed 6 bases at V and 6 bases at J, with 9 bases between. Germline V CDR1 and CDR2: MNHNS, SASEGT.

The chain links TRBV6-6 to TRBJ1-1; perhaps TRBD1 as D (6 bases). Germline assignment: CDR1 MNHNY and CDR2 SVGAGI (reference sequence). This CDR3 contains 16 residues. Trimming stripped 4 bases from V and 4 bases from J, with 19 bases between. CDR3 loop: CASSSQTGTKGTEAFF. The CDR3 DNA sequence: TGTGCCAGCAGTTCCCAAACAGGGACCAAGGGCACTGAAGCTTTCTTT.

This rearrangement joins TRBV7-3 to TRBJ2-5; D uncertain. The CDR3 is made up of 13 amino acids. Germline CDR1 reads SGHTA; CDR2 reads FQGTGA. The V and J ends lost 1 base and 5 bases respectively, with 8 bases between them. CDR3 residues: CASSLNLVETQYF. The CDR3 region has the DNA TGTGCCAGCAGCTTAAACCTGGTGGAGACCCAGTACTTC. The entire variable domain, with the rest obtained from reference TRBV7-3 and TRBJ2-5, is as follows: GAGVSQTPSNKVTEKGKYVELRCDPISGHTALYWYRQSLGQGPEFLIYFQGTGAADDSGLPNDRFFAVRPEGSVSTLKIQRTERGDSAVYLCASSLNLVETQYFGPGTRLLVL.

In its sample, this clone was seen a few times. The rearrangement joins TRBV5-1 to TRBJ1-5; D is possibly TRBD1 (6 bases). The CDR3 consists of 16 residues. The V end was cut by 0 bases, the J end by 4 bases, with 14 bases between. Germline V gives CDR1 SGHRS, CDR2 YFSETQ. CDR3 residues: CASSLAQGSANQPQHF. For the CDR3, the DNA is TGCGCCAGCAGCTTGGCACAGGGTTCGGCGAATCAGCCCCAGCATTTT. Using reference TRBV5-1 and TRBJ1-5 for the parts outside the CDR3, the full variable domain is KAGVTQTPRYLIKTRGQQVTLSCSPISGHRSVSWYQQTPGQGLQFLFEYFSETQRNKGNFPGRFSGRQFSNSRSEMNVSTLELGDSALYLCASSLAQGSANQPQHFGDGTRLSIL.

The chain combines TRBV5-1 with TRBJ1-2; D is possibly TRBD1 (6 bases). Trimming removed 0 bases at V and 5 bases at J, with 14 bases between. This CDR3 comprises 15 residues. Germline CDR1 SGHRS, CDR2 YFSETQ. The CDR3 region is CASSLVTRGAYGYTF. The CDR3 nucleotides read TGCGCCAGCAGCTTGGTAACGAGGGGGGCGTATGGCTACACCTTC.

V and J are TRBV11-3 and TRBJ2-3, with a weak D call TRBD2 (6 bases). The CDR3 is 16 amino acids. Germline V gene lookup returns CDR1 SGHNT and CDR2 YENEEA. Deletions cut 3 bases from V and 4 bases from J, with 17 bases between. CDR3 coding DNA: TGTGCCAGCAGCTTGCGGCCAGGAGGGTTCGCAGATACGCAGTATTTT. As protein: CASSLRPGGFADTQYF.

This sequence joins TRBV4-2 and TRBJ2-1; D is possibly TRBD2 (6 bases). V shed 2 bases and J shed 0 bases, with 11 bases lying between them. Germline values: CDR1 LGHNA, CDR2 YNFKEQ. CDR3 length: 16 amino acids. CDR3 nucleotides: TGTGCCAGCAGCCAAACGGCGGAGGGCTCCTACAATGAGCAGTTCTTC. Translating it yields CASSQTAEGSYNEQFF.

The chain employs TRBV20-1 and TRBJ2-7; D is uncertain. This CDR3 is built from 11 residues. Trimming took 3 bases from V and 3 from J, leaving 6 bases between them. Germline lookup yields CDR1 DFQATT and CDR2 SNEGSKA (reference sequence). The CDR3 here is CSARPYYEQYF. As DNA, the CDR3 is TGCAGTGCTAGGCCCTACTACGAGCAGTACTTC.

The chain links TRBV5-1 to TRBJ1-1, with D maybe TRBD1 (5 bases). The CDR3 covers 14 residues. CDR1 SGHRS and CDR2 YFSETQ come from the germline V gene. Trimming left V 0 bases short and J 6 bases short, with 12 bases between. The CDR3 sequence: CASSLGQGLAEAFF. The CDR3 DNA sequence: TGCGCCAGCAGCTTGGGGCAGGGATTGGCTGAAGCTTTCTTT.

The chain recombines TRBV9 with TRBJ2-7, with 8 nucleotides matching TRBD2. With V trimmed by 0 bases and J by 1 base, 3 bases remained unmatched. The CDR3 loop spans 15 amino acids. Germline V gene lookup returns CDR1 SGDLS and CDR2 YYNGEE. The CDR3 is CASSVGSGASYEQYF. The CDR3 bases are TGTGCCAGCAGCGTAGGTAGCGGGGCTTCCTACGAGCAGTACTTC.

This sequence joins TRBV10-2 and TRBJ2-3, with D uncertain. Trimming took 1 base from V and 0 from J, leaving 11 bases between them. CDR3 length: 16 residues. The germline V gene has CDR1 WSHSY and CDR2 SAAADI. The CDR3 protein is CASSELSGVSTDTQYF. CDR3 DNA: TGCGCCAGCAGTGAGTTAAGTGGAGTAAGCACAGATACGCAGTATTTT.

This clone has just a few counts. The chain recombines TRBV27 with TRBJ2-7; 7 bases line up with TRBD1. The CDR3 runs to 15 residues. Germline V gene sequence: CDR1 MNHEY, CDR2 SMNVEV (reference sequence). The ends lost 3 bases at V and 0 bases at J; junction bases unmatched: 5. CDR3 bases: TGTGCCAGCAGTTTGATGACAGGGAGCTCCTACGAGCAGTACTTC. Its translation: CASSLMTGSSYEQYF.

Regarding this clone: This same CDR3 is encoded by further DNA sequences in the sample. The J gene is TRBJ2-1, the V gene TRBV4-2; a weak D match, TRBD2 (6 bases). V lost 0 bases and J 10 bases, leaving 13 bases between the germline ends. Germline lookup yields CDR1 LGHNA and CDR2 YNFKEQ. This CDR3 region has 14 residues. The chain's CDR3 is CASSQDFGRREQFF. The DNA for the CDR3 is TGTGCCAGCAGCCAAGATTTCGGGAGACGGGAGCAGTTCTTC.

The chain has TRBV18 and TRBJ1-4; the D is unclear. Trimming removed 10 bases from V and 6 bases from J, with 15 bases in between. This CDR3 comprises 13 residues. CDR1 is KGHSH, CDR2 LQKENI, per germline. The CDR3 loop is CATRKAQDEKLFF. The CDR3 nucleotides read TGTGCCACCAGGAAGGCCCAAGATGAAAAACTGTTTTTT.

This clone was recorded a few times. CDR3 residues: CASSQAGGAGYEQYF. For the CDR3, the DNA is TGTGCCAGCAGCCAGGCCGGTGGGGCTGGCTACGAGCAGTACTTC. The chain combines TRBV7-9 with TRBJ2-7; TRBD1 might be the D (5 bases). CDR1 SEHNR and CDR2 FQNEAQ come from the germline V gene (reference sequence). This CDR3 contains 15 residues. V lost 5 bases, J lost 3 bases, and 17 bases lay in between.

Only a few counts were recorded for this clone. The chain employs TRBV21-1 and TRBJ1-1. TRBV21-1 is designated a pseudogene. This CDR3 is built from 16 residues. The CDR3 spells CASRQCLATHRTEAFF. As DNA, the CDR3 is TGTGCCAGCAGACAGTGCTTAGCTACACATCGCACTGAAGCTTTCTTT.

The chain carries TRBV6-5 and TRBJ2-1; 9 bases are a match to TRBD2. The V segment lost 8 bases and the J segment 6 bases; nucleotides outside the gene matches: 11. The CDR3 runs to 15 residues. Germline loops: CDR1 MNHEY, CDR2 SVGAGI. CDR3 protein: CASGSWRGGVNEQFF. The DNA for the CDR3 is TGTGCCAGCGGGTCGTGGCGGGGGGGGGTCAATGAGCAGTTCTTC.